The 19 T cell receptor beta chains given below trace back to one sample, sequenced in a study of response to subunit inactivated influenza vaccine (dated by TCRdb to between 2018 and 2020). The library was generated by RT-PCR. The data were produced on an Illumina HiSeq 2500. The raw public reads went through TCRdb reprocessing: fastp at Q25, MiXCR clone calling, in-frame beta chains kept. Here each entry gathers all rows of one CDR3 protein and keeps the most common genes and DNA. This sample gives some 550,000 distinct CDR3 sequences in total; 20% to 25% of them show up just once. Clones ranked in the top ten supply 2.5% to 3% of the sample. The data were also submitted as part of a second study, on T cells expressing NK-cell markers. The second study also describes: 5'RACE template switching, by which a universal primer site and unique molecular identifiers were added, was used to make TCR beta cDNA libraries.

The sequencing here drew on CD4+ T cells sorted from PBMCs, taken roughly 12 days after vaccination. The source of these receptors is a middle-aged man who received an inactivated influenza vaccine. Donor details come from another sample of the same person, matched by shared clones.

In DNA form, the CDR3 reads TGCAGTGCTACCGATAATGAAAAACTGTTTTTT. It yields the protein CSATDNEKLFF. The genes are TRBV20-1 and TRBJ1-4, with unresolved D. V was clipped by 4 bases and J by 4 bases, with 4 bases between them. Germline CDR1 is DFQATT and CDR2 is SNEGSKA (reference sequence). The CDR3 totals 11 residues.

The chain links TRBV28 to TRBJ1-5; D remains unclear. Trimming removed 2 bases at V and 2 bases at J, with 10 bases between. The CDR3 runs 15 residues. In germline, CDR1 is MDHEN, CDR2 SYDVKM. CDR3 sequence: CASSLVPEGNQPQHF. The CDR3 region has the DNA TGTGCCAGCAGTTTAGTCCCAGAGGGCAATCAGCCCCAGCATTTT.

This clonotype was detected only a few times. The chain couples TRBV6-6 to TRBJ1-2; D gene uncertain. This CDR3 region has 12 residues. Germline lookup yields CDR1 MNHNY and CDR2 SVGAGI (reference sequence). V was shortened by 3 bases and J by 8 bases, with 10 bases between the two germline ends. CDR3 bases: TGTGCCAGCAGTTATGGTCGGGAAGGCTACACCTTC. It specifies CASSYGREGYTF.

There are a few counts of this clonotype. The chain is built from TRBV4-1 and TRBJ2-2; D gene uncertain. The CDR3 is made up of 15 amino acids. V dropped 0 bases and J dropped 5 bases, with 10 bases sitting between them. Germline-derived CDR1 and CDR2 are MGHRA and YSYEKL. CDR3: CASSQEVTVTGELFF. In DNA form, the CDR3 reads TGCGCCAGCAGCCAAGAGGTAACAGTAACCGGGGAGCTGTTTTTT.

The chain carries TRBV15 and TRBJ2-6; D might be TRBD1 (5 bases). CDR1 and CDR2 from the germline V gene are LNHNV and YYDKDF (reference sequence). Trimming pared 5 bases from V and 0 bases from J, leaving 23 bases between. The CDR3 sequence is 20 residues long. The CDR3: CATSPRRIQGSVSGANVLTF. CDR3 DNA sequence: TGTGCCACCAGCCCCCGGCGGATTCAGGGTAGTGTCTCTGGGGCCAACGTCCTGACTTTC.

The sample holds a few counts of this clonotype. The chain joins TRBV3-1 to TRBJ1-2; D possibly corresponds to TRBD1 (5 bases). V lost 4 bases and J lost 8, with 17 bases in between. The germline V gene encodes CDR1 LGHDT and CDR2 YNNKEL (reference sequence). This CDR3 has 14 amino acids. In DNA form, the CDR3 reads TGTGCCAGCAGCCGGGGTACAGGATCCTCGGGCTACACCTTC. Translated: CASSRGTGSSGYTF.

The rearrangement uses TRBV6-1 and TRBJ2-2; TRBD2 is a possible D gene (6 bases). Per the germline V gene, CDR1 is MNHNS and CDR2 is SASEGT. Trimming removed 3 bases from V and 2 bases from J, with 13 bases in between. This CDR3 comprises 16 residues. CDR3 nucleotide sequence: TGTGCCAGCAGTGATCGGCGGGGTTCCAACACCGGGGAGCTGTTTTTT. Encoded protein: CASSDRRGSNTGELFF.

The chain links TRBV10-3 to TRBJ1-2; weak D call: TRBD1 (6 bases). Germline CDR1 reads ENHRY; CDR2 reads SYGVKD. V was cut by 2 bases and J by 6 bases, with 22 bases left in between. The CDR3 has 17 residues. The CDR3 nucleotides read TGTGCCATCAGTGAGGGACAGAGCAAGCCAGTAAGGAATGGCTACACCTTC. Protein: CAISEGQSKPVRNGYTF.

The V call is TRBV14, the J call TRBJ2-1; weak D call: TRBD1 (6 bases). The length of the CDR3 is 17 residues. Germline assignment: CDR1 SGHDN and CDR2 FVKESK. Deletions cut 4 bases from V and 0 bases from J, with 16 bases between. The CDR3 region has the DNA TGTGCCAGCAGCCTTCGGACAGCCCCAAGCTCCTACAATGAGCAGTTCTTC. Translating it yields CASSLRTAPSSYNEQFF.

This clonotype was picked up many times. The V and J genes are TRBV5-1 and TRBJ2-1; D possibly uses TRBD1 or TRBD2 (6 bases each). Trimming removed 0 bases at V and 2 bases at J, with 12 bases between. The CDR3 is 16 residues long. Germline V gives CDR1 SGHRS, CDR2 YFSETQ. The CDR3 sequence: CASSLETGAAYNEQFF. The CDR3 DNA follows: TGCGCCAGCAGCTTGGAGACGGGGGCTGCCTACAATGAGCAGTTCTTC.

This clonotype has just a few counts. The chain carries TRBV29-1 and TRBJ2-1; 10 bases line up with TRBD1. The germline V gene encodes CDR1 SQVTM and CDR2 ANQGSEA. CDR3 length equals 13 residues. V was pared by 6 bases and J by 7 bases, with 6 bases of the junction left unmatched. The CDR3 loop is CSVAGQGSNEQFF. The CDR3 bases are TGCAGCGTCGCGGGACAGGGGTCGAATGAGCAGTTCTTC.

The chain is built from TRBV28 and TRBJ2-7; 11 bases match TRBD1. The V gene's germline CDR1 is MDHEN and CDR2 SYDVKM. There are 15 residues in the CDR3. The V segment lost 4 bases and the J segment 6 bases; nucleotides outside the gene matches: 8. The CDR3 is CASSSPTGTGGEQYF. In DNA form, the CDR3 reads TGTGCCAGCAGTTCACCTACCGGGACAGGGGGCGAGCAGTACTTC.

The rearrangement joins TRBV12-3 or TRBV12-4 to TRBJ1-2, with a tentative D call TRBD1 (6 bases). Trimming took 7 bases from V and 8 from J, leaving 14 bases between them. The CDR3 sequence is 12 residues long. The CDR3 DNA reads TGTGCCAGCACTACAGGGACGGGGGGCTACACCTTC. Residues: CASTTGTGGYTF.

V gene TRBV5-1 combines with J gene TRBJ2-1; a possible D gene is TRBD1 (5 bases). V gave up 4 bases and J gave up 0 bases, with 14 bases separating them. This CDR3 has 16 residues. Germline CDR1 is SGHRS and CDR2 is YFSETQ. The CDR3, as DNA: TGCGCCAGCAGCACCCGACAGAGGAGCTCCTACAATGAGCAGTTCTTC. This encodes CASSTRQRSSYNEQFF.

This clonotype occurred a few times. The chain links TRBV4-2 to TRBJ1-1; D is perhaps TRBD1 (5 bases). V lost 2 bases and J 2 bases, leaving 12 bases between the germline ends. This CDR3 comprises 15 residues. Per germline, CDR1 LGHNA and CDR2 YNFKEQ. The CDR3 DNA follows: TGTGCCAGCAGCCAATCCCCGACAGTTAACACTGAAGCTTTCTTT. Protein: CASSQSPTVNTEAFF.

The table lists this clonotype with a few counts. The CDR3 region is CASSQDAVTQYF. The CDR3 bases are TGCGCCAGCAGCCAAGATGCGGTTACCCAGTACTTC. The V and J genes are TRBV4-3 and TRBJ2-5; D is unresolved. In germline, CDR1 is LGHNA, CDR2 YSLEER. This CDR3 is built from 12 residues. Trimming shortened V by 0 bases and J by 8 bases, and 7 bases separated the two germline ends.

The CDR3 is CAWSVVQVGELFF. The CDR3 DNA reads TGTGCCTGGAGTGTAGTCCAAGTCGGGGAGCTGTTTTTT. The chain carries TRBV30 and TRBJ2-2; D remains ambiguous. This CDR3 region has 13 residues. The germline gives CDR1 GTSNPN, CDR2 SVGIG (reference sequence). The V and J ends lost 0 bases and 7 bases respectively, with 9 bases between them.

The chain recombines TRBV5-4 with TRBJ2-1; no clear D gene. The CDR3 has 16 amino acids. Germline-derived CDR1 and CDR2 are SGHNT and YYREEE (reference sequence). V was trimmed by 0 bases and J by 5 bases, leaving 15 bases between them. CDR3 sequence (DNA): TGTGCCAGCAGCTTGGGAGGCATAAAAGGGCACAATGAGCAGTTCTTC. This sequence encodes CASSLGGIKGHNEQFF.

This clonotype was picked up a small number of times. The CDR3 sequence is CASSQGLAGAKDTQYF. CDR3 coding DNA: TGTGCCAGCAGCCAAGGACTAGCGGGAGCCAAAGATACGCAGTATTTT. This chain connects TRBV7-9 to TRBJ2-3, with 13 bases identical to TRBD2. Germline assignment: CDR1 SEHNR and CDR2 FQNEAQ (reference sequence). The ends lost 5 bases at V and 5 bases at J; junction bases unmatched: 7. The CDR3 runs to 16 residues.